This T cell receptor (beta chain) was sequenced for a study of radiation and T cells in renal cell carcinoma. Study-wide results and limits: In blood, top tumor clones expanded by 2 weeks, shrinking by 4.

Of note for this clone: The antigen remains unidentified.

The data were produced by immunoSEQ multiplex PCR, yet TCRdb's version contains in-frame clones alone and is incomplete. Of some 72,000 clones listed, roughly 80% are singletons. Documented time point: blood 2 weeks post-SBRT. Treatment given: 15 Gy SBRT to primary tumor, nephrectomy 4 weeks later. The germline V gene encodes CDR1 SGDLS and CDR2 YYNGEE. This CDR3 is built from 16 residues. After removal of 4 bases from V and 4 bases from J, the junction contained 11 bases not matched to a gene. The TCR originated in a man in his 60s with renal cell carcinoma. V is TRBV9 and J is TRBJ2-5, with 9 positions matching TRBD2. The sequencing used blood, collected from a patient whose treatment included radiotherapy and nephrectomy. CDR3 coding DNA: TGTGCCAGCAGCACGGGAGTAGCGGGAGCAGGAGAGACCCAGTACTTC. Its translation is CASSTGVAGAGETQYF.